The 19 T cell receptor beta chains presented below share a single source sample, sequenced in a study of post-analysis software for immune sequencing data. Overall study findings and caveats: Patients carried a handful of TRBV segments more frequently than controls did, and TRBV5-6, TRBV5-1 and TRBV20-1 were among them.

Unique-molecular-identifier-tagged TCR beta cDNA libraries were used. TCRdb processed the PCR reads anew with MiXCR; each CDR3 protein has one entry. The data hold about 620,000 distinct CDR3 sequences, with roughly 46% observed a single time. These receptors lack a known antigen. Sequenced sample: blood. These TCRs come from a girl between 10 and 17 years old with multiple sclerosis.

The chain employs TRBV14 and TRBJ2-1; D is perhaps TRBD1 or TRBD2 (6 bases each). CDR1 and CDR2 (germline): SGHDN, FVKESK. The CDR3 is made up of 17 amino acids. The V gene lost 3 bases and the J gene lost 2 bases, with 17 bases spanning the gap. This CDR3 is CASSHPGGHRAYNEQFF. In DNA form, the CDR3 reads TGTGCCAGCAGCCACCCTGGGGGGCACAGGGCCTACAATGAGCAGTTCTTC. Filled out from reference TRBV14 and TRBJ2-1, the complete variable domain reads EAGVTQFPSHSVIEKGQTVTLRCDPISGHDNLYWYRRVMGKEIKFLLHFVKESKQDESGMPNNRFLAERTGGTYSTLKVQPAELEDSGVYFCASSHPGGHRAYNEQFFGPGTRLTVL.

There are a few counts of this clonotype. J is TRBJ2-1 and V is TRBV6-5; TRBD2 matches 7 bases. The J call is doubtful: the DNA matches TRBJ2-7 better. There are 15 residues in the CDR3. CDR1 is MNHEY, CDR2 SVGAGI, per germline. The CDR3 sequence is CASSISGTSYNEQYF. The CDR3 DNA reads TGTGCCAGCAGTATCAGCGGGACCTCCTACAATGAGCAGTACTTC.

This clonotype was picked up a small number of times. This sequence joins TRBV9 and TRBJ2-7; D not resolved. The ends were cut back, 0 bases at V and 3 bases at J, with 13 bases in the middle. CDR1 SGDLS and CDR2 YYNGEE come from the germline V gene. This CDR3 region has 15 residues. CDR3 protein: CASSVGPQAHYEQYF. Here the CDR3 DNA reads TGTGCCAGCAGCGTAGGCCCTCAGGCCCACTACGAGCAGTACTTC.

The chain uses TRBV7-2 and TRBJ2-5, with TRBD2 matching over 11 bases. J lost 11 bases, V lost 0 bases, and 11 bases had no gene match. Germline values: CDR1 SGHTA, CDR2 FQGNSA. This CDR3 is 16 amino acids long. DNA for the CDR3: TGTGCCAGCAGCTTAGCGAGACTAGCGGGGTCGGCTGAGCAGTACTTC. Its protein is CASSLARLAGSAEQYF.

The sample holds a few counts of this clonotype. V is TRBV6-1 and J is TRBJ2-4; TRBD1 might be the D (5 bases). The better agreement between TRBJ2-7 and the DNA end casts doubt on the J call. Germline loops: CDR1 MNHNS, CDR2 SASEGT. The CDR3 has 12 residues. CDR3: CASSEAGDEQYF. DNA for the CDR3: TGTGCCAGCAGTGAAGCAGGGGACGAGCAGTACTTC.

This chain uses TRBV12-3 or TRBV12-4 with TRBJ1-1, with 8 nucleotides matching TRBD1. V lost 5 bases and J lost 2; bases outside the gene matches: 7. This CDR3 contains 15 residues. This CDR3 is CASSPHSGGNTEAFF. Here the CDR3 DNA reads TGTGCCAGCAGTCCTCATTCAGGGGGCAACACTGAAGCTTTCTTT.

In nucleotides, the CDR3 is TGTGCCAGCAGCCCGGGGGCCTATAATTCACCCCTCCACTTT. Its protein product is CASSPGAYNSPLHF. The chain combines TRBV7-2 with TRBJ1-6, with a weak D call TRBD1 (5 bases). Trimming cost V 5 bases and J 2 bases, with 7 bases left between them. The CDR3 runs to 14 residues. Germline V gene lookup returns CDR1 SGHTA and CDR2 FQGNSA.

The chain employs TRBV7-2 and TRBJ2-7; tentative D call: TRBD2 (6 bases). The CDR3 length is 14 residues. Trimming left V 1 base short and J 3 bases short, with 10 bases between. Per germline, CDR1 SGHTA and CDR2 FQGNSA. The CDR3: CASSLVSGGYEQYF. CDR3 bases: TGTGCCAGCAGCTTAGTCTCCGGGGGCTACGAGCAGTACTTC.

The V call is TRBV5-1, the J call TRBJ2-3, with 10 nucleotides matching TRBD2. The CDR3 length is 16 residues. The germline V gene has CDR1 SGHRS and CDR2 YFSETQ. With V trimmed by 4 bases and J by 12 bases, 17 bases remained unmatched. This chain's CDR3 is CASSPTPGLAGVAQYF. CDR3 sequence (DNA): TGCGCCAGCAGCCCGACCCCGGGCCTAGCGGGAGTCGCTCAGTATTTT.

This chain connects TRBV6-1 to TRBJ1-2; TRBD1 agrees at 8 bases. The CDR3 is 14 residues long. J gave up 8 bases and V 4 bases, and 9 bases lay outside the gene matches. CDR1 is MNHNS, CDR2 SASEGT, per germline. CDR3 loop: CASSVMDRVHGYTF. Written as DNA, the CDR3 is TGTGCCAGCAGTGTTATGGACAGGGTACACGGCTACACCTTC.

V and J are TRBV20-1 and TRBJ2-3, with 10 nucleotides matching TRBD1. J gave up 5 bases and V 6 bases, and 5 bases lay outside the gene matches. Germline V gene data show CDR1 as DFQATT and CDR2 as SNEGSKA (reference sequence). There are 13 residues in the CDR3. The DNA of the CDR3 is TGCAGTGCCCGGGACAGGGGAGGAGATACGCAGTATTTT. Its translation is CSARDRGGDTQYF.

This clonotype was found a few times. The J gene is TRBJ2-1, the V gene TRBV19; D is uncertain. The V and J ends lost 5 bases and 9 bases respectively, with 11 bases between them. Germline values: CDR1 LNHDA, CDR2 SQIVND (reference sequence). The CDR3 runs to 12 residues. The CDR3 loop is CASSFLEVEQFF. CDR3 nucleotides: TGTGCCAGTAGTTTCTTGGAAGTTGAGCAGTTCTTC.

The chain's CDR3 is CARQPRGTYNEQFF. CDR3 sequence (DNA): TGTGCCCGGCAACCAAGAGGGACCTACAATGAGCAGTTCTTC. V gene TRBV30 combines with J gene TRBJ2-1, with D tentatively TRBD2 (5 bases). The CDR3 contains 14 residues. The ends were cut back, 8 bases at V and 2 bases at J, with 16 bases in the middle. Germline loops: CDR1 GTSNPN, CDR2 SVGIG (reference sequence). Filled out from reference TRBV30 and TRBJ2-1, the complete variable domain reads SQTIHQWPATLVQPVGSPLSLECTVEGTSNPNLYWYRQAAGRGLQLLFYSVGIGQISSEVPQNLSASRPQDRQFILSSKKLLLSDSGFYLCARQPRGTYNEQFFGPGTRLTVL.

This clonotype was counted a few times. The chain links TRBV2 to TRBJ2-1; 7 positions agree with TRBD2. The CDR3 is 15 amino acids. In germline, CDR1 is SNHLY, CDR2 FYNNEI. J lost 9 bases, V lost 2 bases, and 10 bases had no gene match. The CDR3 DNA reads TGTGCCAGCAGTGAAACTCGGAGTACGGGGGGTGAGCAGTTCTTC. Translation: CASSETRSTGGEQFF.

The V call is TRBV12-3 or TRBV12-4, the J call TRBJ2-5, with 9 bases identical to TRBD1. Judging by the DNA end, TRBJ2-7 fits better; the J call may be wrong. The CDR3 has 15 residues. In nucleotides, the CDR3 is TGTGCCAGCAGTCCCGGGACAGGGACCGGTGACGAGCAGTACTTC. This encodes CASSPGTGTGDEQYF.

The rearrangement joins TRBV7-3 to TRBJ2-1; 10 bases are a match to TRBD1. V was pared by 6 bases and J by 8 bases, with 7 bases of the junction left unmatched. This CDR3 contains 14 residues. Germline lookup yields CDR1 SGHTA and CDR2 FQGTGA. The CDR3 sequence is CASSYRDRGDEQFF. CDR3 nucleotides: TGTGCCAGCAGTTACAGGGACAGGGGAGATGAGCAGTTCTTC. The variable domain in full, completed from reference TRBV7-3 and TRBJ2-1, reads GAGVSQTPSNKVTEKGKYVELRCDPISGHTALYWYRQSLGQGPEFLIYFQGTGAADDSGLPNDRFFAVRPEGSVSTLKIQRTERGDSAVYLCASSYRDRGDEQFFGPGTRLTVL.

The rearrangement joins TRBV12-3 or TRBV12-4 to TRBJ2-1; D is uncertain. V lost 5 bases and J 6 bases, leaving 20 bases between the germline ends. The CDR3 is 16 residues long. The CDR3 DNA reads TGTGCCAGCAGTCCCTTGGACGAGACGGTTGTCAATGAGCAGTTCTTC. Protein product: CASSPLDETVVNEQFF.

V is TRBV12-3 or TRBV12-4 and J is TRBJ1-1; D unclear. V was pared by 7 bases and J by 0 bases, with 6 bases between. The CDR3 covers 12 residues. The chain's CDR3 is CASNALNTEAFF. In DNA form, the CDR3 reads TGTGCCAGCAACGCCTTGAACACTGAAGCTTTCTTT.

This clonotype was picked up a small number of times. This rearrangement joins TRBV12-3 or TRBV12-4 to TRBJ2-4; TRBD2 aligns across 8 bases. The J call may be faulty, since TRBJ2-7 better matches the DNA end. This CDR3 has 16 residues. CDR3 sequence (DNA): TGTGCCAGCAGTGGTTATGTTGGCGGGAGGACGTACGAGCAGTACTTC. Protein: CASSGYVGGRTYEQYF.